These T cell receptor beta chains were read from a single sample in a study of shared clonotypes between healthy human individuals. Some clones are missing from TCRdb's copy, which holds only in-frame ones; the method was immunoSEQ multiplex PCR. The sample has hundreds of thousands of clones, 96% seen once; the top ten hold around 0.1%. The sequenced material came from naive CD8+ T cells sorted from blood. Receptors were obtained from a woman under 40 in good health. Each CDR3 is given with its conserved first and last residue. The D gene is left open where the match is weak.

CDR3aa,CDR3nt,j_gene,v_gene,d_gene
CASSAETRAYNEQFF,TGTGCCAGCAGCGCCGAGACTAGGGCCTACAATGAGCAGTTCTTC,TRBJ2-1,TRBV13,-
CASNEGTGYNEQFF,TGTGCCAGCAACGAGGGGACTGGTTACAATGAGCAGTTCTTC,TRBJ2-1,TRBV2,-
CASSPLVVAGGIDTGELFF,TGTGCCAGCAGCCCCTTGGTGGTAGCGGGAGGGATCGACACCGGGGAGCTGTTTTTT,TRBJ2-2,TRBV28,TRBD2
CSVEKRTPTGELFF,TGCAGCGTTGAAAAGAGGACACCTACCGGGGAGCTGTTTTTT,TRBJ2-2,TRBV29-1,-
CASNQGAGETQYF,TGTGCCAGCAACCAGGGGGCCGGGGAGACCCAGTACTTC,TRBJ2-5,TRBV5-6,TRBD1
CASSPGTSGVNEQFF,TGTGCCAGCAGTCCCGGGACTAGCGGGGTCAATGAGCAGTTCTTC,TRBJ2-1,TRBV28,TRBD2
CASSLATSGSRGEQYF,TGTGCCAGCAGCTTAGCAACTAGCGGGAGTAGGGGCGAGCAGTACTTC,TRBJ2-7,TRBV11-2,TRBD2
CAISESEASKTRYGYTF,TGTGCCATCAGTGAGTCGGAAGCTTCCAAAACTCGCTATGGCTACACCTTC,TRBJ1-2,TRBV10-3,-
CASSQIQLARSSYNEQFF,TGTGCCAGCAGCCAAATTCAACTAGCGCGGAGCTCCTACAATGAGCAGTTCTTC,TRBJ2-1,TRBV27,TRBD2
CAWTSAGGPGETQYF,TGTGCCTGGACTTCCGCGGGAGGGCCGGGAGAGACCCAGTACTTC,TRBJ2-5,TRBV30,TRBD2